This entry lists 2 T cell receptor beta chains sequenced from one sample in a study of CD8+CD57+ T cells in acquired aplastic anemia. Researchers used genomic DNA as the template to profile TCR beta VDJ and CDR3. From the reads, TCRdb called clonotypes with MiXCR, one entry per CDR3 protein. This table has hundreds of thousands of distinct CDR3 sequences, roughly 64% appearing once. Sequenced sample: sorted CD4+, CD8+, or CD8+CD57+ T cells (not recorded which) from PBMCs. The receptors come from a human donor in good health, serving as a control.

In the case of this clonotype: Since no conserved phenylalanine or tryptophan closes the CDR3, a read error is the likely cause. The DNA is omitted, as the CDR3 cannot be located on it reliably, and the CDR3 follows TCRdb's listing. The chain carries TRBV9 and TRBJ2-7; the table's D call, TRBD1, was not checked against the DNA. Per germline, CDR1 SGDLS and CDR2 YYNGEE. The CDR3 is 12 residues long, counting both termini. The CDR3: CASSSHGEQNYL.

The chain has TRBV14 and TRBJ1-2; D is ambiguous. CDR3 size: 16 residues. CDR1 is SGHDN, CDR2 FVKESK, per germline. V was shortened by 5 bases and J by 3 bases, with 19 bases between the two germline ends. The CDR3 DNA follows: TGTGCCAGCAGCAAAGGGTGGAGTGATTGGGACTATGGCTACACCTTC. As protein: CASSKGWSDWDYGYTF.